These 2 T cell receptor beta chains were sequenced from one sample in a study of blood T cell repertoires in COVID-19. The repertoire was sequenced with immunoSEQ multiplex PCR; TCRdb's copy has only in-frame clones and lacks some. The table lists more than 200,000 clones, more than 85% of them singletons. The sequenced material came from PBMCs or T cells enriched from blood (not recorded which). All receptors come from a woman younger than 45 who had recovered from COVID-19.

V usage is TRBV28 and J usage is TRBJ1-5; D is possibly TRBD1 (6 bases). The CDR3 is 14 residues long. Per the germline V gene, CDR1 is MDHEN and CDR2 is SYDVKM. V gave up 4 bases and J gave up 3 bases, with 10 bases separating them. This chain's CDR3 is CASSSTGANQPQHF. Here the CDR3 DNA reads TGTGCCAGCAGTTCGACAGGAGCCAATCAGCCCCAGCATTTT.

The rearrangement links TRBV28 to TRBJ1-2; a weak D match, TRBD1 (5 bases). Trimming left V 8 bases short and J 4 bases short, with 23 bases between. CDR1 and CDR2 (germline): MDHEN, SYDVKM. The CDR3 spans 16 residues. The chain's CDR3 is CASEPYKGQVVYGYTF. In DNA, the CDR3 is TGTGCCAGCGAACCCTATAAGGGGCAAGTAGTCTATGGCTACACCTTC.